These 2 T cell receptor beta chains share one sample of origin, sequenced in a study of T cell repertoires in cytomegalovirus infection (dated by TCRdb to between 2018 and 2021). The sequencing machine was an Illumina HiSeq 1500. Starting from the raw public reads, TCRdb applied fastp trimming at Q25, assembled clones with MiXCR and retained in-frame beta chains. For every CDR3 protein sequence, its rows merge into one entry that carries the most common genes and DNA. The sample table lists 150,000 to 200,000 distinct CDR3 sequences, under 25% of them with a count of one. The top ten clones comprise about 3% of the sample. Sequencing used PBMCs. The origin of the receptors is a human donor in good health (CMV status not recorded). Some clones in this sample may be carry-over from other donors' samples.

This clonotype was counted only a few times. This chain connects TRBV20-1 to TRBJ2-4; D ambiguous. Germline V gene data show CDR1 as DFQATT and CDR2 as SNEGSKA (reference sequence). The CDR3 runs to 13 residues. V was pared by 5 bases and J by 1 base, with 9 bases between. CDR3 residues: CSAVKDAKNIQYF. The DNA of the CDR3 is TGCAGTGCTGTCAAGGACGCCAAAAACATTCAGTACTTC.

This clonotype was counted between two and nine times. The genes are TRBV12-5 and TRBJ1-1; D remains ambiguous. Germline V gene data show CDR1 as LGHNT and CDR2 as FRNRAP. The CDR3 loop spans 13 amino acids. With 5 bases removed from V and 1 base from J, the gap between germline ends came to 8 bases. The DNA for the CDR3 is TGTGCTAGTGGTCAACAAGGGAACACTGAAGCTTTCTTT. Amino acids: CASGQQGNTEAFF. Together with reference TRBV12-5 and TRBJ1-1, the CDR3 gives the full variable domain: DARVTQTPRHKVTEMGQEVTMRCQPILGHNTVFWYRQTMMQGLELLAYFRNRAPLDDSGMPKDRFSAEMPDATLATLKIQPSEPRDSAVYFCASGQQGNTEAFFGQGTRLTVV.